This T cell receptor (beta chain) was documented in a study of cytomegalovirus exposure and HLA in healthy donors. V lost 3 bases and J lost 5; bases outside the gene matches: 7. This CDR3 contains 15 residues. Germline V lookup: CDR1 MNHEY, CDR2 SMNVEV (reference sequence). Each donor's status was that of a healthy bone marrow donor. 60 Vbeta and 13 Jbeta primers were used in PCR. Profiling relied on immunoSEQ multiplex PCR, and the TCRdb table lists in-frame clones only, not all of them. The sample records about 110,000 clones, roughly 70% being singletons. What was sequenced was PBMCs. The source is a middle-aged man in good health and CMV-seropositive. The chain is built from TRBV27 and TRBJ2-7; 10 positions match TRBD2. Here the CDR3 DNA reads TGTGCCAGCAGTTTTTCTAGCGGGAGTATCAACGAGCAGTACTTC. It specifies CASSFSSGSINEQYF.